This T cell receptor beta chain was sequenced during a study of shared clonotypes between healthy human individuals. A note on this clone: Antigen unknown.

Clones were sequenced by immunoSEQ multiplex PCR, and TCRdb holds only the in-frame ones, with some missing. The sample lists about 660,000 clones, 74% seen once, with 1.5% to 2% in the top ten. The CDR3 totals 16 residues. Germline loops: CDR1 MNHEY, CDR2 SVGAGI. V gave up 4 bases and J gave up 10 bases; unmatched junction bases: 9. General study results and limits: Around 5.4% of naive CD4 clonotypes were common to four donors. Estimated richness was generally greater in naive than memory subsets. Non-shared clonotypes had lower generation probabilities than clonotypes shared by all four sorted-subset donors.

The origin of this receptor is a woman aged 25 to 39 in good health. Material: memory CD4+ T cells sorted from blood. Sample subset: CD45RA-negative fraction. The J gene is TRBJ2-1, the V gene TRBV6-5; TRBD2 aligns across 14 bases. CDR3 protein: CASSSTGTSGSSEQFF. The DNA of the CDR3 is TGTGCCAGCAGTTCCACCGGGACTAGCGGGAGCTCAGAGCAGTTCTTC.